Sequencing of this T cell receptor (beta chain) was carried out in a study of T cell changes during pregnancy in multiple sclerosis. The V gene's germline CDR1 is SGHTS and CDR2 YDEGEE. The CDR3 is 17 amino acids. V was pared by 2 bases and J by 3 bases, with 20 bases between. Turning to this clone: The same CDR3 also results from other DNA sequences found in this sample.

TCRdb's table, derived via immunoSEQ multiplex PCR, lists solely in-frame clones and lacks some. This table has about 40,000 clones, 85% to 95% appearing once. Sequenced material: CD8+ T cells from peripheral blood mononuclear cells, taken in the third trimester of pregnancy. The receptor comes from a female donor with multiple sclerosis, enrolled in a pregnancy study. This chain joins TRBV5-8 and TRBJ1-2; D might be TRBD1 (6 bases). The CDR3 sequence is CASSFGRPGQIYYGYTF. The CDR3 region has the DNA TGTGCCAGCAGCTTTGGGCGACCGGGACAAATTTACTATGGCTACACCTTC.